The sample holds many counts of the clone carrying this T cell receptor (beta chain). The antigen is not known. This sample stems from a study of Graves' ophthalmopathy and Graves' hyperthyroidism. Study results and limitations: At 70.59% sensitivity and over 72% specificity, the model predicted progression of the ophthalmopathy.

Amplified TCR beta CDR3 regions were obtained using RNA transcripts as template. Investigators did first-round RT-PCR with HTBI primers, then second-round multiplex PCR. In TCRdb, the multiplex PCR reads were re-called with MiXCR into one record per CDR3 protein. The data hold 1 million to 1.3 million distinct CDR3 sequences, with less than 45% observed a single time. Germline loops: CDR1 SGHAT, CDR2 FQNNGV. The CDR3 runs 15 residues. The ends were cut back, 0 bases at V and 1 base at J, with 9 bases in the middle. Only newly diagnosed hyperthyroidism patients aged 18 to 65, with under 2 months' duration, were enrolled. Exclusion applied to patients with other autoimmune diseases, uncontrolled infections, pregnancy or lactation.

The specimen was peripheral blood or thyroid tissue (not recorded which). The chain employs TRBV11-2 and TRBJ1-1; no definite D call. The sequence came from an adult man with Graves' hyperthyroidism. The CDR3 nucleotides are TGTGCCAGCAGCTTAGAAGGGCCGCGGAACACTGAAGCTTTCTTT. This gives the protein CASSLEGPRNTEAFF.